This T cell receptor beta chain comes out of a study of blood T cell repertoires in COVID-19. Study information: Samples came from the United States, Italy and Spain, spanning acute and convalescent COVID-19. PBMCs, B-cell-depleted T cells, or T cells were the source of the cDNA or gDNA that made up the material.

Generated by immunoSEQ multiplex PCR, the TCRdb table keeps only in-frame clones and is missing some. The sample lists 55,000 to 80,000 clones, around 80% occurring once. The V gene's germline CDR1 is KGHSH and CDR2 LQKENI. CDR3 length: 15 amino acids. The J segment lost 2 bases and the V segment lost 3 bases, leaving 5 bases of the junction unmatched. The rearrangement links TRBV18 to TRBJ2-7; 9 positions match TRBD2. The TCR sequence derives from a human donor in a cohort sampled during active COVID-19. The source material was peripheral blood. The CDR3 DNA follows: TGTGCCAGCTCACCTAGGACTAGCGAGGCCTACGAGCAGTACTTC. Its translation: CASSPRTSEAYEQYF.